Sequencing of this T cell receptor beta chain was carried out in a study of CD8 T cells in ankylosing spondylitis. TCRdb re-called the 5' RACE reads through MiXCR, storing one row per CDR3 protein. In the table there are about 39,000 distinct CDR3 sequences, 9% to 12% of which are singletons. This CDR3 has 17 amino acids. CDR1 and CDR2 from the germline V gene are SGHDN and FVKESK. V was pared by 3 bases and J by 0 bases, with 18 bases between. This clonotype was seen repeatedly, ten times or more. V and J are TRBV14 and TRBJ2-7; D remains ambiguous. This receptor was obtained from a male donor with ankylosing spondylitis or in good health (not recorded which). The sequenced sample was blood, either unsorted or a sorted T cell fraction (not recorded which). This CDR3 reads CASSQSIDPYFSYEQYF. The DNA for the CDR3 is TGTGCCAGCAGCCAGAGTATTGATCCGTACTTCTCCTACGAGCAGTACTTC.